Shown below are 25 T cell receptor beta chains from a single sample sequenced in a study of blood T cell repertoires in COVID-19. TCRdb keeps only in-frame clones here, not all; method: immunoSEQ multiplex PCR. The sample shows over 95,000 clones, roughly 89% of them seen only once. The sample taken for sequencing was peripheral blood. Receptors were obtained from a human donor with acute or convalescent COVID-19. The donor label of this sample is uncertain.

This chain uses TRBV28 with TRBJ2-7, with unresolved D. The CDR3 loop spans 13 amino acids. V was pared by 3 bases and J by 7 bases, with 13 bases between. The V gene's germline CDR1 is MDHEN and CDR2 SYDVKM. The DNA of the CDR3 is TGTGCCAGCAGTTTGTCGAATCCCGGGGAGCAGTACTTC. Its protein is CASSLSNPGEQYF.

The chain has TRBV5-4 and TRBJ1-4; weak D call: TRBD1 (5 bases). Germline V CDR1 and CDR2: SGHNT, YYREEE (reference sequence). CDR3 length: 14 residues. The V end lost 2 bases, the J end lost 8 bases, and 13 bases lay between the germline ends. CDR3 region: CASSLGVKEEKLFF. The DNA of the CDR3 is TGTGCCAGCAGCTTAGGGGTTAAGGAGGAAAAACTGTTTTTT.

V is TRBV6-2 or TRBV6-3 and J is TRBJ2-7; D uncertain. The CDR3 runs to 14 residues. Looked up from germline, CDR1 is MNHEY and CDR2 is SVGEGT. The V end lost 3 bases, the J end lost 2 bases, and 11 bases lay between the germline ends. The CDR3 sequence is CASSYGSIPYEQYF. DNA of the CDR3: TGTGCCAGCAGTTATGGTAGCATTCCCTACGAGCAGTACTTC.

This chain links TRBV29-1 with TRBJ1-2; 9 bases map to TRBD1. This CDR3 comprises 13 residues. Germline CDR1 SQVTM, CDR2 ANQGSEA. The V segment lost 6 bases and the J segment 5 bases; nucleotides outside the gene matches: 7. The CDR3 DNA sequence: TGCAGCGTAACCACCGGGACAGGGTATGGCTACACCTTC. Translation gives CSVTTGTGYGYTF.

The chain links TRBV6-6 to TRBJ2-5; TRBD2 agrees at 7 bases. Germline V CDR1 and CDR2: MNHNY, SVGAGI (reference sequence). J lost 4 bases, V lost 4 bases, and 6 bases had no gene match. The CDR3 spans 14 residues. CDR3 in amino acids: CASSLPGRVETQYF. CDR3 in DNA: TGTGCCAGCAGTTTACCAGGGAGGGTAGAGACCCAGTACTTC.

V gene TRBV30 combines with J gene TRBJ1-5; 7 bases line up with TRBD1. Trimming took 5 bases from V and 0 from J; bases not matched to a gene: 1. From germline, CDR1 is GTSNPN and CDR2 SVGIG (reference sequence). The CDR3 spans 13 residues. DNA of the CDR3: TGTGCCTGGGGGGACAGTAGCAATCAGCCCCAGCATTTT. This translates into CAWGDSSNQPQHF.

This chain joins TRBV6-5 and TRBJ2-7; TRBD1 matches at 8 bases. The CDR3 length is 14 residues. Germline V gene sequence: CDR1 MNHEY, CDR2 SVGAGI. The V and J ends lost 6 bases and 4 bases, in that order; junction bases with no gene match: 8. The CDR3 DNA reads as TGTGCCAGCAGAAGAGACAGGGGTTTATACGAGCAGTACTTC. Residues: CASRRDRGLYEQYF.

The chain has TRBV4-3 and TRBJ2-1; 10 bases fit TRBD2. The CDR3 sequence is 18 residues long. V lost 5 bases, J lost 6 bases, and 16 bases stayed unmatched. CDR1 LGHNA and CDR2 YSLEER come from the germline V gene. As DNA, the CDR3 is TGCGCCAGCAGCGAAGTCACCTTAGTAGCGGGGGGCTCCAATGAGCAGTTCTTC. Translation gives CASSEVTLVAGGSNEQFF.

The chain has TRBV6-5 and TRBJ1-6; 7 nucleotides agree with TRBD1. Germline loops: CDR1 MNHEY, CDR2 SVGAGI. V lost 8 bases to trimming and J lost 7 bases; unmatched junction nucleotides: 8. This CDR3 comprises 14 residues. The CDR3 reads CASWLGQMNSPLHF. CDR3 bases: TGTGCCAGCTGGTTGGGACAGATGAATTCACCCCTCCACTTT.

The chain uses TRBV7-2 and TRBJ1-1; 10 nucleotides line up with TRBD1. The V segment lost 1 base and the J segment 11 bases; nucleotides outside the gene matches: 7. The CDR3 consists of 14 residues. In germline, CDR1 is SGHTA, CDR2 FQGNSA. The CDR3 region is CASSLEWDRGSAFF. In DNA form, the CDR3 reads TGTGCCAGCAGCTTAGAGTGGGACAGGGGCTCGGCTTTCTTT.

DNA of the CDR3: TGTGCCAGCGGAACAGTTAACTATGGCTACACCTTC. Its translation: CASGTVNYGYTF. The chain couples TRBV2 to TRBJ1-2; D is unclear. V lost 8 bases to trimming and J lost 1 base, with 8 bases between them. CDR3 length: 12 residues. Per germline, CDR1 SNHLY and CDR2 FYNNEI.

This clone appeared a single time. The V call is TRBV4-3, the J call TRBJ2-2; TRBD1 agrees at 7 bases. Germline lookup yields CDR1 LGHNA and CDR2 YSLEER. The CDR3 has 16 amino acids. Unmatched junction bases numbered 9, after V lost 3 bases and J lost 5 bases. CDR3 coding DNA: TGCGCCAGCAGCCACCGAGGGGGCGTTTTTACCGGGGAGCTGTTTTTT. Translating gives CASSHRGGVFTGELFF.

The rearrangement joins TRBV11-2 to TRBJ1-6; D is uncertain. This CDR3 spans 17 amino acids. Germline CDR1 is SGHAT and CDR2 is FQNNGV. Trimming stripped 5 bases from V and 3 bases from J, with 17 bases between. In DNA, the CDR3 is TGTGCCAGCAGCCCCGTACCCGCGACAAGCTATAATTCACCCCTCCACTTT. It specifies CASSPVPATSYNSPLHF. The complete variable domain, with remaining parts taken from reference TRBV11-2 and TRBJ1-6, reads EAGVAQSPRYKIIEKRQSVAFWCNPISGHATLYWYQQILGQGPKLLIQFQNNGVVDDSQLPKDRFSAERLKGVDSTLKIQPAKLEDSAVYLCASSPVPATSYNSPLHFGNGTRLTVT.

The rearrangement links TRBV28 to TRBJ2-2; 7 bases align to TRBD2. Trimming took 5 bases from V and 6 from J; bases not matched to a gene: 6. From germline, CDR1 is MDHEN and CDR2 SYDVKM. The CDR3 length is 14 residues. In DNA form, the CDR3 reads TGTGCCAGCAGTCTGACTAGCCCAGCCGGGGAGCTGTTTTTT. Its translation: CASSLTSPAGELFF.

The chain carries TRBV7-9 and TRBJ2-5; weak D call: TRBD2 (6 bases). The CDR3 is 13 residues long. Germline V gives CDR1 SEHNR, CDR2 FQNEAQ (reference sequence). V lost 5 bases to trimming and J lost 0 bases, with 7 bases between them. The CDR3 loop reads CASSGGNQETQYF. The CDR3 region has the DNA TGTGCCAGCAGCGGGGGGAACCAAGAGACCCAGTACTTC.

The gene calls are TRBV5-4 and TRBJ1-2; 7 nucleotides align to TRBD1. V lost 0 bases, J lost 6 bases, and 8 bases stayed unmatched. There are 15 residues in the CDR3. Germline values: CDR1 SGHNT, CDR2 YYREEE (reference sequence). CDR3 bases: TGTGCCAGCAGCTTGGGAGGCAGGGGGATAGATGGCTACACCTTC. Protein: CASSLGGRGIDGYTF. Drawing the rest from reference TRBV5-4 and TRBJ1-2, the complete variable domain is ETGVTQSPTHLIKTRGQQVTLRCSSQSGHNTVSWYQQALGQGPQFIFQYYREEENGRGNFPPRFSGLQFPNYSSELNVNALELDDSALYLCASSLGGRGIDGYTFGSGTRLTVV.

The V gene is TRBV5-6, the J gene TRBJ1-1; maybe TRBD1 (5 bases). CDR1 SGHDT and CDR2 YYEEEE come from the germline V gene. V was trimmed by 4 bases and J by 12 bases, leaving 16 bases between them. The CDR3 has 12 residues. CDR3 residues: CASSKVGGATFF. The CDR3 DNA reads TGTGCCAGCAGCAAAGTGGGAGGGGCGACTTTCTTT.

The J gene is TRBJ2-5, the V gene TRBV18, with TRBD2 matching over 9 bases. The germline gives CDR1 KGHSH, CDR2 LQKENI. The CDR3 runs 13 residues. The V and J ends lost 5 bases and 4 bases, in that order; junction bases with no gene match: 2. CDR3 loop: CASSFSGGETQYF. DNA of the CDR3: TGTGCCAGCTCATTTAGCGGGGGAGAGACCCAGTACTTC. The entire variable domain, with the rest obtained from reference TRBV18 and TRBJ2-5, is as follows: NAGVMQNPRHLVRRRGQEARLRCSPMKGHSHVYWYRQLPEEGLKFMVYLQKENIIDESGMPKERFSAEFPKEGPSILRIQQVVRGDSAAYFCASSFSGGETQYFGPGTRLLVL.

The chain uses TRBV5-1 and TRBJ2-1; 16 nucleotides agree with TRBD2. V shed 3 bases and J 9 bases; nucleotides not matched to a gene: 6. The CDR3 totals 16 residues. Germline V gene sequence: CDR1 SGHRS, CDR2 YFSETQ. In nucleotides, the CDR3 is TGCGCCAGCAGCTCGGGTGGGACTAGCGGGAGGGGTGAGCAGTTCTTC. This translates into CASSSGGTSGRGEQFF. The full variable domain, its missing parts supplied by reference TRBV5-1 and TRBJ2-1, is KAGVTQTPRYLIKTRGQQVTLSCSPISGHRSVSWYQQTPGQGLQFLFEYFSETQRNKGNFPGRFSGRQFSNSRSEMNVSTLELGDSALYLCASSSGGTSGRGEQFFGPGTRLTVL.

The genes are TRBV7-2 and TRBJ2-2; 10 bases align to TRBD2. The V gene's germline CDR1 is SGHTA and CDR2 FQGNSA. V trimming: 7 bases; J trimming: 5 bases; junction bases outside the gene matches: 10. This CDR3 is built from 16 residues. This CDR3 reads CASTLAGSVGTGELFF. The CDR3 bases are TGTGCCAGCACACTAGCGGGGTCGGTGGGGACCGGGGAGCTGTTTTTT. Combining the CDR3 with reference TRBV7-2 and TRBJ2-2 gives the whole variable domain GAGVSQSPSNKVTEKGKDVELRCDPISGHTALYWYRQSLGQGLEFLIYFQGNSAPDKSGLPSDRFSAERTGGSVSTLTIQRTQQEDSAVYLCASTLAGSVGTGELFFGEGSRLTVL.

This chain uses TRBV6-6 with TRBJ1-2, with 7 nucleotides matching TRBD1. The CDR3 runs 13 residues. Germline-derived CDR1 and CDR2 are MNHNY and SVGAGI (reference sequence). V gave up 6 bases and J gave up 7 bases; unmatched junction bases: 8. Here the CDR3 DNA reads TGTGCCAGCAGCACCGGAACAGGGGTTGGCTACACCTTC. Protein product: CASSTGTGVGYTF.

The chain is built from TRBV6-2 or TRBV6-3 and TRBJ1-1, with 7 nucleotides matching TRBD1. Germline loops: CDR1 MNHEY, CDR2 SVGEGT. The trim removed 6 bases at V and 2 bases at J, leaving 6 bases unmatched. This CDR3 has 14 residues. CDR3 sequence: CASSRGTANTEAFF. The CDR3 DNA follows: TGTGCCAGCAGCCGCGGGACAGCCAACACTGAAGCTTTCTTT.

This clone was recorded a few times. This sequence joins TRBV3-1 (or the pseudogene TRBV3-2) and TRBJ2-1; D unresolved. Germline values: CDR1 LGHDT, CDR2 YNNKEL (reference sequence). V lost 0 bases to trimming and J lost 6 bases, with 9 bases between them. This CDR3 has 14 amino acids. The CDR3 bases are TGTGCCAGCAGCCAAGATTCGGAGATCAATGAGCAGTTCTTC. It codes for CASSQDSEINEQFF.

The rearrangement joins TRBV28 to TRBJ1-4, with TRBD1 matching over 7 bases. After removal of 4 bases from V and 7 bases from J, the junction contained 9 bases not matched to a gene. CDR3 length: 15 residues. CDR1 MDHEN and CDR2 SYDVKM come from the germline V gene. In DNA form, the CDR3 reads TGTGCCAGCAGTTCTCCGACAGGGCCGGCTGAAAAACTGTTTTTT. Its translation is CASSSPTGPAEKLFF.

The chain combines TRBV29-1 with TRBJ2-3; a possible D gene is TRBD2 (5 bases). V was pared by 4 bases and J by 1 base, with 9 bases between. The CDR3 is 13 residues long. Germline values: CDR1 SQVTM, CDR2 ANQGSEA. CDR3 sequence: CSVVPGGTDTQYF. CDR3 DNA: TGCAGCGTTGTTCCCGGGGGCACAGATACGCAGTATTTT.